Sequencing of this T cell receptor beta chain was carried out in a study of early T cells in non-severe SARS-CoV-2 infection. Study observations and caveats: Reliance on VDJdb matching favored anti-spike CD8 responses; private and CD4 specificities were missed.

Unique molecular identifiers (one per individual cDNA molecule) were attached. TCRdb analysed the 5' RACE reads with MiXCR anew, one entry per CDR3 protein. The sample shows 60,000 or so distinct CDR3 sequences, under 15% of them seen only once. There are 14 residues in the CDR3. V gave up 0 bases and J gave up 4 bases, with 12 bases separating them. Germline CDR1 and CDR2: DFQATT and SNEGSKA (reference sequence). On this clonotype itself: Its cognate antigen is unknown.

The TCR was taken from an adult who was a healthcare worker with PCR-confirmed SARS-CoV-2 infection or an uninfected control (not recorded which). The chain employs TRBV20-1 and TRBJ2-5, with D maybe TRBD2 (5 bases). The material sequenced was whole blood, taken at baseline. Written as DNA, the CDR3 is TGCAGTGCTAGAGAGTTTACTAGAGTAGAGACCCAGTACTTC. Encoded protein: CSAREFTRVETQYF.